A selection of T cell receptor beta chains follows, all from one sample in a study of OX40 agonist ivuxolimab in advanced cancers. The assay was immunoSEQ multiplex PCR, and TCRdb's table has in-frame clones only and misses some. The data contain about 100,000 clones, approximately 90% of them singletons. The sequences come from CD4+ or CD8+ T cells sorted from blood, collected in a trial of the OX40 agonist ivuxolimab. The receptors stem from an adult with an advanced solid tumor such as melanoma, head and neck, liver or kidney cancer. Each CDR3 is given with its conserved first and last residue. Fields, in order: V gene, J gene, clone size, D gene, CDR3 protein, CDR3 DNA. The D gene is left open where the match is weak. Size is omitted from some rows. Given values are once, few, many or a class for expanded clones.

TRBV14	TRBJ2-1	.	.	CASSQDLVGNEQFF	TGTGCCAGCAGCCAAGATCTGGTGGGCAATGAGCAGTTCTTC
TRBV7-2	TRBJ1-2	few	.	CASSLERSGYTF	TGTGCCAGCAGCTTAGAAAGGAGTGGCTACACCTTC
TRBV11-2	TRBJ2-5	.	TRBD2	CASSLLGLAGGWETQYF	TGTGCCAGCAGCTTACTAGGACTAGCGGGAGGGTGGGAGACCCAGTACTTC
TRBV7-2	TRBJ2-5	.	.	CASTKGTHQETQYF	TGTGCCAGCACCAAGGGGACACATCAAGAGACCCAGTACTTC
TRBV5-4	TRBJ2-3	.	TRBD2	CASSLGLAGDSDTQYF	TGTGCCAGCAGCCTGGGACTAGCGGGAGACTCAGATACGCAGTATTTT
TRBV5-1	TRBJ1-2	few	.	CASSWDANYGYTF	TGCGCCAGCAGCTGGGATGCAAACTATGGCTACACCTTC
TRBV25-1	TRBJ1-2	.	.	CASAPTEGGQGGYTF	TGTGCCAGCGCCCCAACGGAGGGCGGCCAGGGAGGCTACACCTTC
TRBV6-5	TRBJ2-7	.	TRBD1	CASSSRTGLNYEQYF	TGTGCCAGCAGTTCCCGGACAGGCTTAAACTACGAGCAGTACTTC
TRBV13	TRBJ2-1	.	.	CASEPLTWREQFF	TGTGCCAGCGAGCCCCTTACCTGGCGGGAGCAGTTCTTC
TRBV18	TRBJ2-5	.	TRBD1	CASSFRQGGPKTQYF	TGTGCCAGCTCATTCCGACAGGGGGGCCCGAAGACCCAGTACTTC
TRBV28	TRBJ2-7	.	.	CASRPDRAGSYEQYF	TGTGCCAGCAGGCCAGACCGTGCGGGGTCCTACGAGCAGTACTTC
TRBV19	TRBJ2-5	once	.	CASGHIQETQYF	TGTGCCAGCGGACACATCCAAGAGACCCAGTACTTC
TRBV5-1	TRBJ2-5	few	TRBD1	CASSRDREARETQYF	TGCGCCAGCAGCCGGGACAGGGAGGCGAGAGAGACCCAGTACTTC
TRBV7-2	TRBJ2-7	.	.	CASSLRQGSRTSRYEQYF	TGTGCCAGCAGCTTAAGACAGGGGAGTCGGACTAGTCGGTACGAGCAGTACTTC
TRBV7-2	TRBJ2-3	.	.	CASSLGRRTDTQYF	TGTGCCAGCAGCTTAGGCCGCCGCACAGATACGCAGTATTTT
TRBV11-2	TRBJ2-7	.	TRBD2	CASSIFGTSGNYEQYF	TGTGCCAGCAGCATCTTCGGGACTAGCGGGAACTACGAGCAGTACTTC
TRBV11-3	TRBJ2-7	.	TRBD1	CASRGQGTYEQYF	TGTGCCAGCAGGGGACAGGGGACCTACGAGCAGTACTTC
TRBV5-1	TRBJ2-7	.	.	CASSFEWGNYEQYF	TGCGCCAGCAGCTTTGAATGGGGAAACTACGAGCAGTACTTC
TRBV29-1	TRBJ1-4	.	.	CSVYGQREKLFF	TGCAGCGTTTACGGCCAAAGGGAAAAACTGTTTTTT
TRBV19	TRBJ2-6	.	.	CASSMGHSGSGANVLTF	TGTGCCAGTAGTATGGGTCACTCCGGCTCTGGGGCCAACGTCCTGACTTTC
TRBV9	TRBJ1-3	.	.	CASSVGLTESSGNTIYF	TGTGCCAGCAGCGTGGGGTTGACGGAAAGCTCTGGAAACACCATATATTTT
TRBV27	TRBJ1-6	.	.	CASRGTVVRSPLHF	TGTGCCAGCAGAGGGACGGTGGTAAGGTCACCCCTCCACTTT
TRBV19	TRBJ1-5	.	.	CASSGVNSNQPQHF	TGTGCCAGTAGTGGAGTTAATAGCAATCAGCCCCAGCATTTT
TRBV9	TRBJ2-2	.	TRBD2	CASSVGLAGAGTGELFF	TGTGCCAGCAGCGTAGGACTAGCGGGAGCAGGAACCGGGGAGCTGTTTTTT
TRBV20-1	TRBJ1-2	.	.	CSARGNGYTF	TGCAGTGCTAGGGGGAATGGCTACACCTTC
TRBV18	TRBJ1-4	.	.	CASSPPGVEKLFF	TGTGCCAGCTCACCACCGGGAGTTGAAAAACTGTTTTTT
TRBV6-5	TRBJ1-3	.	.	CASSYGPGNTIYF	TGTGCCAGCAGTTACGGGCCTGGAAACACCATATATTTT
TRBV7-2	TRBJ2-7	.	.	CASSLARDRYEQYF	TGTGCCAGCAGCTTAGCGAGGGATCGGTACGAGCAGTACTTC
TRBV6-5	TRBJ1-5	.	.	CASSTRVGQPQHF	TGTGCCAGCAGCACCAGGGTTGGTCAGCCCCAGCATTTT
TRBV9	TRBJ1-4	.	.	CASSVTVGPNEKLFF	TGTGCCAGCAGCGTAACGGTTGGCCCCAATGAAAAACTGTTTTTT
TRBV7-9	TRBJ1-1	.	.	CASSLYRERFYF	TGTGCCAGCAGCTTATACCGGGAACGCTTCTACTTT
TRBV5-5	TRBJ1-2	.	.	CASSLDRPRGGYTF	TGTGCCAGCAGCTTGGACAGGCCAAGGGGTGGCTACACCTTC
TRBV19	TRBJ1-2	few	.	CASSIDLTDNYGYTF	TGTGCCAGTAGTATAGATCTAACAGACAACTATGGCTACACCTTC
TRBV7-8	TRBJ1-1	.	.	CASSGHLNTEAFF	TGTGCCAGCAGCGGACACCTGAACACTGAAGCTTTCTTT
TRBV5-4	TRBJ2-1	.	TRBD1	CASSLGGTGGYNEQFF	TGTGCCAGCAGCTTGGGAGGGACAGGGGGGTACAATGAGCAGTTCTTC
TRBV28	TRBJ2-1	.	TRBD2	CASKVAGGRYNEQFF	TGTGCCAGCAAGGTAGCGGGAGGGCGTTACAATGAGCAGTTCTTC
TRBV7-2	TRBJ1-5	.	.	CASSPSNWGVNQPQHF	TGTGCCAGCAGCCCATCAAATTGGGGGGTAAATCAGCCCCAGCATTTT
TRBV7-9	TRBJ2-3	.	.	CASSFPADTQYF	TGTGCCAGCAGCTTCCCGGCAGATACGCAGTATTTT
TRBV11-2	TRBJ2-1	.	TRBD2	CASSLRTSGNNEQFF	TGTGCCAGCAGCTTACGGACTAGCGGAAACAATGAGCAGTTCTTC
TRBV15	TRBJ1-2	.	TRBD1	CATRRTGSGGYGYTF	TGTGCCACCAGGCGGACAGGGAGCGGTGGCTATGGCTACACCTTC
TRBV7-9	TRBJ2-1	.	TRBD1	CASSLMGTGSNEQFF	TGTGCCAGCAGCTTAATGGGGACAGGTTCCAATGAGCAGTTCTTC
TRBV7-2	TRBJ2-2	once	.	CASSLAAGPNTGELFF	TGTGCCAGCAGCTTAGCGGCGGGGCCGAACACCGGGGAGCTGTTTTTT
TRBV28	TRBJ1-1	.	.	CASRRPGPAGTEAFF	TGTGCCAGCAGAAGACCGGGACCGGCGGGGACTGAAGCTTTCTTT
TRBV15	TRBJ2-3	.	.	CATSRNRGPTDTQYF	TGTGCCACCAGCAGGAACCGGGGGCCGACAGATACGCAGTATTTT
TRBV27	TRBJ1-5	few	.	CASSLEGLSNQPQHF	TGTGCCAGCAGTTTAGAAGGACTCAGCAATCAGCCCCAGCATTTT
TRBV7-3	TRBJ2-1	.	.	CASSATQDNEQFF	TGTGCCAGCAGCGCAACACAGGACAATGAGCAGTTCTTC
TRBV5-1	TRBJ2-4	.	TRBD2	CASSLVGGSDIQYF	TGCGCCAGCAGCTTGGTGGGCGGGAGTGACATTCAGTACTTC
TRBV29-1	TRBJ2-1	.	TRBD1	CSVEDGTGETGSYNEQFF	TGCAGCGTTGAAGATGGGACAGGGGAGACGGGCTCCTACAATGAGCAGTTCTTC
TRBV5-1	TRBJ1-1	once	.	CASSKNREEAFF	TGCGCCAGCAGTAAAAACAGGGAAGAAGCTTTCTTT
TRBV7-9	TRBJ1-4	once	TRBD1	CASSQQGRNEKLFF	TGTGCCAGCAGCCAACAGGGGCGTAATGAAAAACTGTTTTTT
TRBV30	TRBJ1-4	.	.	CAWSQLTSTNEKLFF	TGTGCCTGGAGTCAGTTGACATCAACTAATGAAAAACTGTTTTTT
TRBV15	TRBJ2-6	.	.	CATSRQHSGANVLTF	TGTGCCACCAGCAGACAGCATTCTGGGGCCAACGTCCTGACTTTC
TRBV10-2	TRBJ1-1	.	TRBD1	CASSGPGGATEAFF	TGCGCCAGCAGTGGCCCAGGGGGCGCGACTGAAGCTTTCTTT